A selection of T cell receptor beta chains follows, all from one sample in a study of blood T cell repertoires in COVID-19. Clones were sequenced by immunoSEQ multiplex PCR, and TCRdb holds only the in-frame ones, with some missing. Among 25,000 to 40,000 clones listed, 90% were seen once. The sample taken for sequencing was peripheral blood. Receptors were obtained from a man between 65 and 80 years old with active or convalescent COVID-19. CDR3s leave out the opening cysteine and the closing phenylalanine or tryptophan. Some rows mark clone size as missing; the rest say once, few, many or name a class of expanded clone.

J gene,V gene,clone size,CDR3 protein
TRBJ1-6,TRBV7-8,once,ASSLVKQGGIGSPLH
TRBJ2-1,TRBV5-5,-,ASSRLAGAPGEQF
TRBJ2-7,TRBV9,-,ASSVREATGEQY
TRBJ1-5,TRBV19,-,ASSIARTGVRNQPQH
TRBJ1-2,TRBV18,-,ASSPPDRGPSGYT
TRBJ1-3,TRBV19,once,ASSAPGQSLWGTIY
TRBJ1-1,TRBV7-9,-,ASSFQGISEAF
TRBJ2-3,TRBV29-1,once,SVGRGGTDTQY
TRBJ1-3,TRBV28,-,ASRQPWWQGKVISGNTIY
TRBJ1-1,TRBV5-1,-,ASSLQVTENTEAF
TRBJ2-7,TRBV5-1,-,ASSLVQGAINEQY
TRBJ2-7,TRBV5-6,-,ASSLYGTGGFYEQY
TRBJ1-2,TRBV6-2/TRBV6-3,-,ASSRQGSYGYT
TRBJ2-7,TRBV7-6,-,ASSSDRAGEQY
TRBJ2-3,TRBV5-4,-,ASSLGLAGGTDTQY
TRBJ1-2,TRBV2,once,ASRYGGGGYT
TRBJ2-3,TRBV7-2,-,ASSLVGGTGVDTQY
TRBJ1-2,TRBV5-1,-,ASSLEGYGYT
TRBJ1-2,TRBV6-1,-,ASSEAGGGRGYT
TRBJ1-1,TRBV7-8,few,ASSLDRVNTEAF
TRBJ2-7,TRBV7-2,-,ASSFRQPSYEQY
TRBJ1-2,TRBV2,-,ASSVGGLSGYGYT